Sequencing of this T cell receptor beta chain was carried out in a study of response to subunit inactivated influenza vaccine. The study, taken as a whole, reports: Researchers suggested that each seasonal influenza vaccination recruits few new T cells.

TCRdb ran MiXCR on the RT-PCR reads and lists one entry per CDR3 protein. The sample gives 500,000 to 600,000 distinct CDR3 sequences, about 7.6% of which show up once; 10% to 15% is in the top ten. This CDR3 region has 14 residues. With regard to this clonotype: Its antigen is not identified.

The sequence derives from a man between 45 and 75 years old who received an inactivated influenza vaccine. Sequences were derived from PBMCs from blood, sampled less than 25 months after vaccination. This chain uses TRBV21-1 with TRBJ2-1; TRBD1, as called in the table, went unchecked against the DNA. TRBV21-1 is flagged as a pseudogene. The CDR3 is CASSTPRDSNEQFF. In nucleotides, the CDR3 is TGTGCCAGCAGCACACCTCGGGACTCCAATGAGCAGTTCTTC.